This T cell receptor beta chain was recorded in a study of cytomegalovirus exposure and HLA in healthy donors. Study context: Later analysis reported that the approximately 120 validation repertoires shared the platform of the 650 to 700 first-cohort repertoires. Whole-study findings and limits: The authors enumerated 164 TCR beta chains as linked to cytomegalovirus. Most TCRs appeared rarely, but some public TCRs recurred in many donors.

Separation from the 666-subject first cohort characterized the roughly 130-subject validation cohort, to which the donors belonged. TCRdb keeps only in-frame clones here, not all; method: immunoSEQ multiplex PCR. The sample consists of 250,000 or so clones, roughly nine tenths of them appearing once. Details on this clone: Its matching antigen is unknown.

The germline gives CDR1 LNHDA, CDR2 SQIVND (reference sequence). The CDR3 is made up of 13 amino acids. V lost 6 bases and J lost 3, with 9 bases in between. The sample comprised PBMCs. This chain uses TRBV19 with TRBJ2-1; D possibly corresponds to TRBD1 (6 bases). The clonotype originates from a man younger than 35 in good health and CMV-seropositive. CDR3 sequence: CASSRDNYNEQFF. In nucleotides, the CDR3 is TGTGCCAGTAGCAGGGACAACTACAATGAGCAGTTCTTC.